Included here is one T cell receptor beta chain sequence, with context. Trimming pared 2 bases from V and 0 bases from J, leaving 11 bases between. This CDR3 is 15 amino acids long. Germline values: CDR1 SEHNR, CDR2 FQNEAQ (reference sequence). MiXCR, run by TCRdb on the RT-PCR reads, gives a single entry per CDR3 protein. Among approximately 170,000 distinct CDR3 sequences listed, 30% were seen once. This sample is drawn from a study of patients and donors after allogeneic stem cell transplantation. The chain carries TRBV7-9 and TRBJ2-7; D ambiguous. Input material: blood, either unsorted or a sorted T cell fraction (not recorded which). The TCR sequence derives from a human donor who was either an allogeneic HSCT recipient or a stem cell or donor lymphocyte infusion donor (not recorded which). It is not recorded whose cells these are; they may come from a transplant donor. CDR3 region: CASSLQQLSSYEQYF. The CDR3 DNA reads TGTGCCAGCAGCTTACAACAGTTAAGCTCCTACGAGCAGTACTTC.